The rows below give T cell receptor beta chains drawn from one sample of a study of technical replicates of blood from a few donors. The data were produced by immunoSEQ multiplex PCR, yet TCRdb's version contains in-frame clones alone and is incomplete. The sample holds 50,000 to 70,000 clones; less than 90% are singletons and the top ten take about 4.9%. Sequencing was done on a sample of PBMCs. The receptor set was obtained from a human donor in good health. Some clones in this sample may be carry-over from other donors' samples. The CDR3 runs from the conserved cysteine through the conserved F or W. Each record gives: clone size, J gene, D gene, V gene, CDR3 DNA, CDR3 protein. D genes are given only for firm matches. Where a row states a size, it is once, few, many or the class of an expanded clone; other rows omit it.

size: -
J: TRBJ1-2
D: -
V: TRBV9
DNA: TGTGCCAGCAGCGATGGGGGGAGCTATGGCTACACCTTC
CDR3: CASSDGGSYGYTF

size: -
J: TRBJ2-5
D: -
V: TRBV7-9
DNA: TGTGCCAGCAGCGGACGGGACTCAGAGGAGACCCAGTACTTC
CDR3: CASSGRDSEETQYF

size: -
J: TRBJ2-4
D: TRBD2
V: TRBV5-6
DNA: TGTGCCAGCAGCCTCGGGCGGGGGTGGGGAAACATTCAGTACTTC
CDR3: CASSLGRGWGNIQYF

size: -
J: TRBJ2-3
D: TRBD2
V: TRBV6-5
DNA: TGTGCCAGCAGTTATGGACTAGCGGGCACAGATACGCAGTATTTT
CDR3: CASSYGLAGTDTQYF

size: once
J: TRBJ2-3
D: -
V: TRBV6-4
DNA: TGTGCCAGCAGCGTCGGGACATCGCCCACAGATACGCAGTATTTT
CDR3: CASSVGTSPTDTQYF

size: -
J: TRBJ2-3
D: -
V: TRBV15
DNA: TGTGCCACCAGCAGCCTCACAGATACGCAGTATTTT
CDR3: CATSSLTDTQYF

size: -
J: TRBJ2-7
D: TRBD1
V: TRBV10-3
DNA: TGTGCCACCTGGCCGGGACAGGGATCCGAGCAGTACTTC
CDR3: CATWPGQGSEQYF

size: -
J: TRBJ1-5
D: -
V: TRBV19
DNA: TGTGCCTCGGGGGTTTTATATCAGCCCCAGCATTTT
CDR3: CASGVLYQPQHF

size: -
J: TRBJ2-7
D: TRBD1
V: TRBV10-3
DNA: TGTGCCATCAGTCTCGGGACAGCATACTACGAGCAGTACTTC
CDR3: CAISLGTAYYEQYF

size: -
J: TRBJ2-5
D: -
V: TRBV5-1
DNA: TGCGCCAGCAGCTTGGTTCCAGGGTTCGAAGAGACCCAGTACTTC
CDR3: CASSLVPGFEETQYF